A single sample gave rise to the 13 T cell receptor beta chains below, sequenced in a study of blood T cell repertoires in COVID-19 (dated by TCRdb to the early 2020s). Library construction relied on the immunoSEQ multiplex PCR assay. TCRdb retrieved this table from immuneACCESS and kept in-frame rearrangements only. Not all clones are present; in checked studies, unresolved V genes account for under half, and no reason is known for the remainder. A total of about 300,000 clones appear in this sample, approximately 91% of them only once. Around 2.2% of the sample is in the top ten clones. The specimen sequenced was peripheral blood. The source of these receptors is a woman between 25 and 40 years old with COVID-19, enrolled during active disease.

This sequence joins TRBV5-1 and TRBJ2-7; 9 positions match TRBD2. Germline V lookup: CDR1 SGHRS, CDR2 YFSETQ. With V trimmed by 0 bases and J by 1 base, 2 bases remained unmatched. The CDR3 is 15 residues long. The DNA of the CDR3 is TGCGCCAGCAGCTTGGGGCGGGAGGGGTCCTACGAGCAGTACTTC. It encodes CASSLGREGSYEQYF.

The chain employs TRBV2 and TRBJ1-2; 11 nucleotides agree with TRBD1. Germline V gives CDR1 SNHLY, CDR2 FYNNEI. The V and J ends lost 6 bases and 5 bases, in that order; junction bases with no gene match: 11. The length of the CDR3 is 16 residues. CDR3 protein: CASSGWTGGSVYGYTF. The CDR3 bases are TGTGCCAGCAGCGGGTGGACAGGGGGCAGTGTATATGGCTACACCTTC.

The chain has TRBV3-1 (or the pseudogene TRBV3-2) and TRBJ2-7; TRBD1 matches 11 bases. Losses at the gene ends were 2 bases for V and 3 bases for J; bases not matched to a gene: 6. The CDR3 spans 16 residues. CDR1 and CDR2 (germline): LGHDT, YNNKEL (reference sequence). In DNA form, the CDR3 reads TGTGCCAGCAGCCAACCGAGGACAGGGGGCGGCTACGAGCAGTACTTC. This sequence encodes CASSQPRTGGGYEQYF.

The chain recombines TRBV5-5 with TRBJ2-3; D possibly corresponds to TRBD2 (5 bases). This CDR3 comprises 12 residues. Germline V gives CDR1 SGHKS, CDR2 YYEKEE (reference sequence). Trimming stripped 6 bases from V and 1 base from J, with 6 bases between. CDR3 coding DNA: TGTGCCAGCACCGGGGGCACAGATACGCAGTATTTT. The encoded protein is CASTGGTDTQYF. Drawing the rest from reference TRBV5-5 and TRBJ2-3, the complete variable domain is DAGVTQSPTHLIKTRGQQVTLRCSPISGHKSVSWYQQVLGQGPQFIFQYYEKEERGRGNFPDRFSARQFPNYSSELNVNALLLGDSALYLCASTGGTDTQYFGPGTRLTVL.

This clone has more than one count but fewer than ten. This chain connects TRBV6-5 to TRBJ2-3; a weak D match, TRBD2 (6 bases). Germline V gene data show CDR1 as MNHEY and CDR2 as SVGAGI. V was shortened by 7 bases and J by 2 bases, with 13 bases between the two germline ends. This CDR3 is built from 14 residues. CDR3 in amino acids: CASKGRGTTDTQYF. As DNA, the CDR3 is TGTGCCAGCAAAGGGCGGGGTACCACAGATACGCAGTATTTT.

This chain links TRBV30 with TRBJ1-5, with D maybe TRBD1 (6 bases). CDR1 and CDR2 from the germline V gene are GTSNPN and SVGIG (reference sequence). The CDR3 consists of 14 residues. V shed 1 base and J shed 7 bases, with 14 bases lying between them. CDR3 coding DNA: TGTGCCTGGAGTGGATCGCAGGGGAGCCAGCCCCAGCATTTT. Residues: CAWSGSQGSQPQHF.

The chain employs TRBV7-8 and TRBJ1-4, with D tentatively TRBD1 (6 bases). The CDR3 covers 15 residues. Germline V lookup: CDR1 SGHVS, CDR2 FQNEAQ. The V end lost 5 bases, the J end lost 7 bases, and 17 bases lay between the germline ends. The CDR3 spells CASSLRTAWGEKLFF. The CDR3 region has the DNA TGTGCCAGCAGCCTAAGGACAGCCTGGGGTGAAAAACTGTTTTTT.

The genes are TRBV28 and TRBJ1-2; unclear D gene. Per the germline V gene, CDR1 is MDHEN and CDR2 is SYDVKM. V lost 2 bases to trimming and J lost 8 bases, with 12 bases between them. CDR3 length: 13 residues. The CDR3 loop reads CASSLGQVVGYTF. CDR3 sequence (DNA): TGTGCCAGCAGTTTAGGGCAAGTGGTCGGCTACACCTTC.

The chain recombines TRBV29-1 with TRBJ2-1; 10 bases map to TRBD1. V gave up 7 bases and J gave up 10 bases; unmatched junction bases: 10. The CDR3 runs to 13 residues. Germline V CDR1 and CDR2: SQVTM, ANQGSEA. CDR3 bases: TGCAGCGCACCCGGGACAGGGGTTAAAGAGCAGTTCTTC. Residues: CSAPGTGVKEQFF.

The chain links TRBV28 to TRBJ1-3; D remains unclear. Trimming took 8 bases from V and 0 from J, leaving 17 bases between them. The CDR3 is made up of 16 amino acids. Germline V gives CDR1 MDHEN, CDR2 SYDVKM. CDR3 coding DNA: TGTGCCAGCCGCTCAGGAGGCGGATACTCTGGAAACACCATATATTTT. This translates into CASRSGGGYSGNTIYF.

This clone was counted a single time. The gene calls are TRBV29-1 and TRBJ2-5, with 11 bases lining up with TRBD1. The germline gives CDR1 SQVTM, CDR2 ANQGSEA. J was trimmed by 5 bases and V by 6 bases; bases with no gene match: 5. The CDR3 runs 13 residues. The CDR3 bases are TGCAGCGTCCGGACAGGGGGCTGGGAGACCCAGTACTTC. Its translation is CSVRTGGWETQYF.

This clone was seen a handful of times. V usage is TRBV2 and J usage is TRBJ1-2, with D unresolved. Trimming took off 8 bases at V and 4 bases at J, with 14 bases between the two ends. Germline V lookup: CDR1 SNHLY, CDR2 FYNNEI. This CDR3 is 13 amino acids long. The CDR3 sequence: CASSIAGGYGYTF. CDR3 in DNA: TGTGCCAGCTCGATTGCAGGAGGCTATGGCTACACCTTC. Drawing the rest from reference TRBV2 and TRBJ1-2, the complete variable domain is EPEVTQTPSHQVTQMGQEVILRCVPISNHLYFYWYRQILGQKVEFLVSFYNNEISEKSEIFDDQFSVERPDGSNFTLKIRSTKLEDSAMYFCASSIAGGYGYTFGSGTRLTVV.

CDR3 bases: TGTGCCAGCGCTCTCAATATAAGAGCAACTAATGAAAAACTGTTTTTT. Translated, it gives CASALNIRATNEKLFF. The V call is TRBV27, the J call TRBJ1-4; D is unclear. There are 16 residues in the CDR3. Germline V gives CDR1 MNHEY, CDR2 SMNVEV (reference sequence). Trimming removed 8 bases at V and 0 bases at J, with 16 bases between.